This is a list of T cell receptor beta chains from one sample in a study of blood T cells in healthy people across ages. MiXCR was run by TCRdb on the 5' RACE reads, yielding one entry per CDR3 protein. The table shows under 850,000 distinct CDR3 sequences, with under 40% occurring only once. The sequenced sample consisted of blood. These receptors all come from a man aged 18-30 years in good health. Both conserved end residues are part of each CDR3. The order of the fields is J gene, V gene, clone size, D gene, CDR3 DNA, CDR3 protein. The D gene is left open where the match is weak. The size of a clone is reported for some rows only, either as once, few or many, or as a class for expanded clones.

>TRBJ1-2|TRBV12-3/TRBV12-4|many|NA
TGTGCCAGCAGTTCCTCAGGGTACGGCTACACCTTC
CASSSSGYGYTF
>TRBJ1-6|TRBV5-6|few|NA
TGTGCCAGCAGCTTCCGGGGGATTAAGAATTCACCCCTCCACTTT
CASSFRGIKNSPLHF
>TRBJ1-5|TRBV6-5|many|NA
TGTGCCAGCAGCCCTTGGGGGCATAGCAATCAGCCCCAGCATTTT
CASSPWGHSNQPQHF
>TRBJ1-4|TRBV21-1|NA|NA
TGTGCCAGCACCGCGCTATCCAATGAAAAACTGTTTTTT
CASTALSNEKLFF
>TRBJ2-1|TRBV6-5|NA|NA
TGTGCCAGCTTCGCGAAGGGTGGGTCCTACAATGAGCAGTTCTTC
CASFAKGGSYNEQFF
>TRBJ1-1|TRBV5-1|few|NA
TGCGCCAGCAGCTGGAAACAGGCCAACACTGAAGCTTTCTTT
CASSWKQANTEAFF
>TRBJ2-7|TRBV29-1|NA|NA
TGCAGCGTTGTAGGTGCGGAGCTCGGTACAAGCCGCTACAATGAGCAGTACTTC
CSVVGAELGTSRYNEQYF
>TRBJ2-3|TRBV7-2|many|NA
TGTGCCAGCAGCTCCCAGGTCGATACGCAGTATTTT
CASSSQVDTQYF
>TRBJ2-5|TRBV28|few|TRBD2
TGTGCCAGCAGTTTACCTGGCGGGGGGCCGGAGGAGACCCAGTACTTC
CASSLPGGGPEETQYF
>TRBJ2-7|TRBV30|NA|NA
TGTGCCTGGAGCCCCGTTAGGTACGAGCAGTACTTC
CAWSPVRYEQYF
>TRBJ2-7|TRBV5-1|NA|TRBD1
TGCGCCAGCAGCACCTACAGGGGCTCCTACGAGCAGTACTTC
CASSTYRGSYEQYF
>TRBJ2-1|TRBV25-1|NA|NA
TGTGCCAGCAGTCAGGTATCGGGGGTGGCCTACAATGAGCAGTTCTTC
CASSQVSGVAYNEQFF
>TRBJ2-5|TRBV20-1|many|NA
TGCAGTGCTAGAGATTACAGGAAAGAGACCCAGTACTTC
CSARDYRKETQYF
>TRBJ1-1|TRBV6-5|NA|NA
TGTGCCAGCCAACGCCAGGGCCATGAAGCTTTCTTT
CASQRQGHEAFF
>TRBJ2-7|TRBV4-3|many|NA
TGCGCCAGCAGCCAAGATCGCGACGGAGGAATCTACGAGCAGTACTTC
CASSQDRDGGIYEQYF
>TRBJ1-2|TRBV30|NA|TRBD1
TGTGCCTGGAGACCTTCCGGGACAGCACTATATGGCTACACCTTC
CAWRPSGTALYGYTF
>TRBJ2-7|TRBV4-3|few|NA
TGCGCCAGCAGCCAAGCGTCCGGCCACATGACATATATATTGGCGTGGAATGAGCAGTACTTC
CASSQASGHMTYILAWNEQYF
>TRBJ2-1|TRBV5-4|many|TRBD1
TGTGCCAGCAGCCTCCAGGGGGTTGAGCAGTTCTTC
CASSLQGVEQFF
>TRBJ1-5|TRBV27|many|NA
TGTGCCAGCAGAAGGGATAACAATCAGCCCCAGCATTTT
CASRRDNNQPQHF
>TRBJ2-3|TRBV12-3/TRBV12-4|once|NA
TGTGCCAGCAGACGGCGGCAGGGGGGTGTCTATGGCGCAGATACGCAGTATTTT
CASRRRQGGVYGADTQYF
>TRBJ2-7|TRBV4-3|NA|NA
TGCGCCAGCAGCCAAGGGGGCGGCTACGAGCAGTACTTC
CASSQGGGYEQYF
>TRBJ2-7|TRBV6-2/TRBV6-3|NA|TRBD1
TGTGCCAGCATCCCATCGAGGGGACAGGTCTACGAGCAGTACTTC
CASIPSRGQVYEQYF
>TRBJ2-1|TRBV7-9|NA|TRBD2
TGTGCCAGCAGCCCGCGGGGGGCCGGGAACAATGAGCAGTTCTTC
CASSPRGAGNNEQFF
>TRBJ2-1|TRBV24-1|NA|NA
TGTGCCACCAGTGATTTGGGGCACAATGAGCAGTTCTTC
CATSDLGHNEQFF